This entry concerns a single T cell receptor (beta chain). Its antigen is unidentified. TCRdb passed the 5' RACE reads through MiXCR, listing each CDR3 protein once. The sample has approximately 690,000 distinct CDR3 sequences; 6.1% are singletons. The data were taken from a study of identical twins. Study conclusions and caveats: Conclusions came from cross-sectional statistical analysis, not from following the same donors. In cord blood, abundant beta clonotypes had fewer insertions; memory showed no trend. Models, which agreed with sharing between unrelated individuals, nonetheless underestimated the out-of-frame TCR alpha sharing seen in monozygotic twins. Twin pairs' shared out-of-frame alpha sequences were enriched in low generation probability.

The germline gives CDR1 MNHEY, CDR2 SMNVEV (reference sequence). V shed 4 bases, J shed 2 bases, and the junction held 4 bases outside the gene matches. CDR3 size: 14 residues. The sequenced sample was naive T cells sorted from blood. The V gene is TRBV27, the J gene TRBJ2-7, with 8 bases aligning to TRBD1. The clonotype was recovered from a man between 18 and 29 years old in good health. The CDR3 loop reads CASSSTGVTYEQYF. In DNA form, the CDR3 reads TGTGCCAGCAGTTCGACAGGGGTGACCTACGAGCAGTACTTC.